This TCR beta chain was recorded in a study of blood T cell repertoires in COVID-19. Turning to the study itself: Sites in the United States, Italy and Spain provided acute and convalescent COVID-19 samples. PBMCs, B-cell-depleted T cells, or T cells provided the cDNA or gDNA that made up the material.

How the authors handled the data: Reference gene primer amplification gave nucleated cell count estimates. Generated by immunoSEQ multiplex PCR, the TCRdb table keeps only in-frame clones and is missing some. V and J calls and clone size follow that table, whereas D and trimming were derived from the DNA. The sample includes fewer than 250,000 clones, about 85% of them seen just once. The CDR3 covers 17 residues. V gave up 0 bases and J gave up 5 bases; unmatched junction bases: 9. Germline V gives CDR1 SGHAT, CDR2 FQDESV (reference sequence). This clonotype was obtained from a man aged 25 to 45 with acute or convalescent COVID-19. Input material: peripheral blood. V gene TRBV11-1 combines with J gene TRBJ2-1, with 8 bases aligning to TRBD1. In nucleotides, the CDR3 is TGTGCCAGCAGCTTAGCTCGGACAGGGAGGTTCAACAATGAGCAGTTCTTC. Encoded protein: CASSLARTGRFNNEQFF.